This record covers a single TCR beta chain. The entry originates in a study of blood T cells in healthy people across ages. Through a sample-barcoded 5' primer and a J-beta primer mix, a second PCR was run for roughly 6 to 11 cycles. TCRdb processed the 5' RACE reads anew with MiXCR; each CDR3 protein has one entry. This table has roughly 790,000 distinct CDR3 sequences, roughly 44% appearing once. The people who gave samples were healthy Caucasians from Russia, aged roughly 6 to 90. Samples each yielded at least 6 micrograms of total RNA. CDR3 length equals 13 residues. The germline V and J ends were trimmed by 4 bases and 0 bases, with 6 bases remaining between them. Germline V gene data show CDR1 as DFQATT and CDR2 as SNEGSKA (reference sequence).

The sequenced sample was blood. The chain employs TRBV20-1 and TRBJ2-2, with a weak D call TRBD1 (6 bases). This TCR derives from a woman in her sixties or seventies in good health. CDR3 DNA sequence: TGCAGTGCTAACAGGGCGAACACCGGGGAGCTGTTTTTT. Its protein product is CSANRANTGELFF.